The 8 T cell receptor beta chains listed next were all sequenced from one sample in a study of blood T cell repertoires in COVID-19. Only in-frame clones appear in the TCRdb table, and some are missing; sequencing was by immunoSEQ multiplex PCR. The sample gives about 360,000 clones, approximately 86% of which show up once; 7.1% is in the top ten. Sequencing used peripheral blood. These receptors were taken from a woman aged 60-70 years with COVID-19, enrolled during active disease.

The chain joins TRBV7-8 to TRBJ1-6; D ambiguous. Trimming left V 5 bases short and J 9 bases short, with 17 bases between. This CDR3 is 15 amino acids long. Germline V gives CDR1 SGHVS, CDR2 FQNEAQ. The CDR3 spells CASSTQIPHISPLHF. CDR3 sequence (DNA): TGTGCCAGCAGCACCCAAATCCCCCACATTTCACCCCTCCACTTT.

The chain uses TRBV18 and TRBJ1-2; tentative D call: TRBD1 (5 bases). The CDR3 totals 14 residues. Looked up from germline, CDR1 is KGHSH and CDR2 is LQKENI. V was clipped by 0 bases and J by 4 bases, with 9 bases between them. CDR3 in amino acids: CASSPPGLTYGYTF. CDR3 coding DNA: TGTGCCAGCTCACCACCGGGACTGACCTATGGCTACACCTTC.

The chain links TRBV6-5 to TRBJ2-5; D may be TRBD1 (6 bases). Germline V gene data show CDR1 as MNHEY and CDR2 as SVGAGI. The V end lost 4 bases, the J end lost 5 bases, and 11 bases lay between the germline ends. The CDR3 contains 13 residues. For the CDR3, the DNA is TGTGCCAGCAGTTTGGGGGCGAGGGAGACCCAGTACTTC. This translates into CASSLGARETQYF.

The chain employs TRBV19 and TRBJ1-3; D ambiguous. V was shortened by 8 bases and J by 2 bases, with 13 bases between the two germline ends. Germline assignment: CDR1 LNHDA and CDR2 SQIVND (reference sequence). CDR3 length equals 14 residues. DNA of the CDR3: TGTGCCAGTTCGACCATCGGAGCTGGAAACACCATATATTTT. Translation: CASSTIGAGNTIYF.

This clone was observed a handful of times. The chain carries TRBV18 and TRBJ1-5, with TRBD1 matching over 8 bases. Germline loops: CDR1 KGHSH, CDR2 LQKENI. This CDR3 is 15 amino acids long. The V and J ends lost 6 bases and 7 bases, in that order; junction bases with no gene match: 11. CDR3 region: CASSLNGQGSQPQHF. CDR3 bases: TGTGCCAGCTCCCTCAATGGACAGGGCAGCCAGCCCCAGCATTTT.

The rearrangement joins TRBV2 to TRBJ1-1, with 7 bases identical to TRBD1. V lost 7 bases, J lost 4 bases, and 12 bases stayed unmatched. Germline CDR1 and CDR2: SNHLY and FYNNEI. The CDR3 runs 15 residues. The CDR3 spells CASTTRQGLGTEAFF. CDR3 coding DNA: TGTGCCAGCACCACAAGACAGGGCTTAGGCACTGAAGCTTTCTTT.

This clone was seen once. The chain couples TRBV9 to TRBJ1-2; the match to TRBD1 covers 8 bases. Unmatched junction bases numbered 0, after V lost 0 bases and J lost 2 bases. CDR1 and CDR2 (germline): SGDLS, YYNGEE. CDR3 length equals 14 residues. The CDR3 DNA reads TGTGCCAGCAGCGTAGGACAGGGGAACTATGGCTACACCTTC. It specifies CASSVGQGNYGYTF.

CDR3 in amino acids: CASSRLQGDYGYTF. The CDR3 DNA follows: TGTGCCAGCAGCCGCCTACAGGGTGACTATGGCTACACCTTC. The chain carries TRBV6-5 and TRBJ1-2, with a weak D call TRBD1 (6 bases). CDR1 and CDR2 from the germline V gene are MNHEY and SVGAGI. V was trimmed by 6 bases and J by 3 bases, leaving 14 bases between them. The CDR3 consists of 14 residues.